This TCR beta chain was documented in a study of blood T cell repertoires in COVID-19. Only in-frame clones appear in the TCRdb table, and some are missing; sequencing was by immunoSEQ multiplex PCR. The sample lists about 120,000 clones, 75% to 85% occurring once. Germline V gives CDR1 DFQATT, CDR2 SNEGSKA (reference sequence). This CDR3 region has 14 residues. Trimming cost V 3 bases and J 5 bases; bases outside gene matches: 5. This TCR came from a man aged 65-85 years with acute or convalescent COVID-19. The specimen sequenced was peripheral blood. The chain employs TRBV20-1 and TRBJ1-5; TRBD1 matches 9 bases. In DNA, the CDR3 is TGCAGTGCTAGTCCAGGACAGGGGTATCAGCCCCAGCATTTT. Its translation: CSASPGQGYQPQHF.